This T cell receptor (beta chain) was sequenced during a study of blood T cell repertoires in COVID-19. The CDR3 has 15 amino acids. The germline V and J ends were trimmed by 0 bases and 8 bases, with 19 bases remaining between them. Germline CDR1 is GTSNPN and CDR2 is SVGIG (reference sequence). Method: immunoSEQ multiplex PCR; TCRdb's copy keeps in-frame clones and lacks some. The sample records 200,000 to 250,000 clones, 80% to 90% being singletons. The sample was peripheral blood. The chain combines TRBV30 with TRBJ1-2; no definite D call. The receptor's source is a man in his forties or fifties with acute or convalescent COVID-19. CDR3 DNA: TGTGCCTGGAGTGTTAGCGACATAGGGTTGAGAGGCTACACCTTC. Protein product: CAWSVSDIGLRGYTF.